The 25 T cell receptor beta chains listed next were all sequenced from one sample in a study of CD4 T cells in relation to SARS-CoV-2 and coronaviruses. Unexposed donor CD4+ T cells date from about 2011-2018, before the COVID-19 pandemic. The table came from immunoSEQ multiplex PCR; TCRdb's copy has only in-frame clones and leaves some out. The data contain approximately 64,000 clones, approximately 94% of them singletons. Input material: naive CD4+ T cells from PBMCs. Subset noted: naive CD4+ T cells isolated by negative enrichment. The receptors were gathered from a human donor in good health.

The V call is TRBV30, the J call TRBJ1-1; TRBD1 might be the D (6 bases). Germline CDR1 and CDR2: GTSNPN and SVGIG (reference sequence). The V gene lost 7 bases and the J gene lost 3 bases, with 15 bases spanning the gap. The length of the CDR3 is 13 residues. The CDR3 sequence: CASPGASDTEAFF. The CDR3 coding sequence is TGTGCCTCGCCGGGGGCGTCGGACACTGAAGCTTTCTTT. Variable domain in full (rest from reference TRBV30 and TRBJ1-1): SQTIHQWPATLVQPVGSPLSLECTVEGTSNPNLYWYRQAAGRGLQLLFYSVGIGQISSEVPQNLSASRPQDRQFILSSKKLLLSDSGFYLCASPGASDTEAFFGQGTRLTVV.

This chain links TRBV5-1 with TRBJ2-5; D is possibly TRBD1 (6 bases). Germline CDR1 reads SGHRS; CDR2 reads YFSETQ. The CDR3 length is 14 residues. Trimming took off 1 base at V and 2 bases at J, with 9 bases between the two ends. CDR3 region: CASSLRGGQETQYF. For the CDR3, the DNA is TGCGCCAGCAGCTTGAGAGGGGGTCAAGAGACCCAGTACTTC.

The CDR3 sequence is CASRLAGGSSYEQYF. CDR3 in DNA: TGTGCCAGCAGACTAGCGGGAGGTAGCTCCTACGAGCAGTACTTC. V is TRBV6-5 and J is TRBJ2-7, with 12 nucleotides matching TRBD2. The V segment lost 6 bases and the J segment 0 bases; nucleotides outside the gene matches: 3. From germline, CDR1 is MNHEY and CDR2 SVGAGI. This CDR3 spans 15 amino acids.

This sequence joins TRBV10-3 and TRBJ1-6, with D tentatively TRBD1 (6 bases). Germline V gene sequence: CDR1 ENHRY, CDR2 SYGVKD. The CDR3 is made up of 13 amino acids. V lost 7 bases to trimming and J lost 5 bases, with 9 bases between them. In DNA, the CDR3 is TGTGCCATCACAGCAGGGGATAATTCACCCCTCCACTTT. It is translated as CAITAGDNSPLHF.

The V and J genes are TRBV28 and TRBJ1-5, with TRBD1 matching over 7 bases. The J segment lost 3 bases and the V segment lost 4 bases, leaving 6 bases of the junction unmatched. The germline V gene has CDR1 MDHEN and CDR2 SYDVKM. The CDR3 spans 15 residues. CDR3 nucleotide sequence: TGTGCCAGCAGTTCCACGGGACAGTACAATCAGCCCCAGCATTTT. As protein: CASSSTGQYNQPQHF.

The chain combines TRBV28 with TRBJ2-7; D remains unclear. V lost 4 bases, J lost 4 bases, and 14 bases lay in between. Germline CDR1 and CDR2: MDHEN and SYDVKM. This CDR3 comprises 14 residues. The DNA for the CDR3 is TGTGCCAGCAGTTGGACCGAGGAACTTTACGAGCAGTACTTC. Protein: CASSWTEELYEQYF.

The genes are TRBV5-1 and TRBJ2-2; D remains unclear. CDR1 and CDR2 (germline): SGHRS, YFSETQ. The length of the CDR3 is 13 residues. V was cut by 7 bases and J by 2 bases, with 9 bases left in between. CDR3 DNA sequence: TGCGCCAGCTCAGACGGTAACACCGGGGAGCTGTTTTTT. The encoded protein is CASSDGNTGELFF. The full variable domain, in which reference TRBV5-1 and TRBJ2-2 provide the parts outside the CDR3, is KAGVTQTPRYLIKTRGQQVTLSCSPISGHRSVSWYQQTPGQGLQFLFEYFSETQRNKGNFPGRFSGRQFSNSRSEMNVSTLELGDSALYLCASSDGNTGELFFGEGSRLTVL.

CDR3 amino acids: CASINDRSGANVLTF. The CDR3 DNA follows: TGTGCCAGTATAAACGACAGGTCTGGGGCCAACGTCCTGACTTTC. J is TRBJ2-6 and V is TRBV19; maybe TRBD1 (6 bases). Germline V gene sequence: CDR1 LNHDA, CDR2 SQIVND (reference sequence). The CDR3 contains 15 residues. The ends were cut back, 7 bases at V and 1 base at J, with 11 bases in the middle. The whole variable domain, filled in from reference TRBV19 and TRBJ2-6, reads DGGITQSPKYLFRKEGQNVTLSCEQNLNHDAMYWYRQDPGQGLRLIYYSQIVNDFQKGDIAEGYSVSREKKESFPLTVTSAQKNPTAFYLCASINDRSGANVLTFGAGSRLTVL.

V usage is TRBV5-4 and J usage is TRBJ2-7; D is ambiguous. Germline V gene data show CDR1 as SGHNT and CDR2 as YYREEE (reference sequence). V dropped 2 bases and J dropped 3 bases, with 3 bases sitting between them. This CDR3 spans 11 amino acids. In DNA form, the CDR3 reads TGTGCCAGCAGCTTCAACTACGAGCAGTACTTC. Translating it yields CASSFNYEQYF.

The chain employs TRBV7-7 and TRBJ2-5, with TRBD1 identical over 11 bases. The V gene's germline CDR1 is SSHAT and CDR2 FNYEAQ (reference sequence). V dropped 6 bases and J dropped 7; count of bases not matched to a gene: 10. This CDR3 has 15 amino acids. The CDR3 here is CASRAGTGGDGTQYF. Written as DNA, the CDR3 is TGTGCCAGCAGGGCCGGGACAGGGGGAGACGGGACCCAGTACTTC.

This rearrangement joins TRBV18 to TRBJ2-5; D is ambiguous. This CDR3 is 14 amino acids long. V was shortened by 3 bases and J by 5 bases, with 13 bases between the two germline ends. Germline V gene sequence: CDR1 KGHSH, CDR2 LQKENI. The CDR3 spells CASSPPLFPETQYF. DNA for the CDR3: TGTGCCAGCTCACCCCCTCTATTCCCGGAGACCCAGTACTTC.

This chain joins TRBV29-1 and TRBJ2-5, with TRBD2 as a possible D gene (5 bases). CDR1 and CDR2 (germline): SQVTM, ANQGSEA. The CDR3 is 13 amino acids. V lost 3 bases, J lost 7 bases, and 15 bases lay in between. The CDR3 DNA reads TGCAGCGTTGAGGGAGTGGGCTTCCGGACCCAGTACTTC. Protein sequence: CSVEGVGFRTQYF.

V gene TRBV7-2 combines with J gene TRBJ1-5; D is unclear. CDR3 length: 13 amino acids. V dropped 2 bases and J dropped 10 bases, with 12 bases sitting between them. CDR1 is SGHTA and CDR2 is FQGNSA in the germline V gene. In DNA, the CDR3 is TGTGCCAGCAGCTTAACTAAGGTTACACCCCAGCATTTT. Amino acids: CASSLTKVTPQHF. The full variable domain, with the rest looked up from reference TRBV7-2 and TRBJ1-5, is GAGVSQSPSNKVTEKGKDVELRCDPISGHTALYWYRQSLGQGLEFLIYFQGNSAPDKSGLPSDRFSAERTGGSVSTLTIQRTQQEDSAVYLCASSLTKVTPQHFGDGTRLSIL.

This clone was detected once. V is TRBV5-1 and J is TRBJ2-7; 8 bases align to TRBD2. The length of the CDR3 is 14 residues. Germline V gives CDR1 SGHRS, CDR2 YFSETQ. With 2 bases clipped from V and 3 bases from J, the junction kept 4 bases outside the gene matches. CDR3 DNA sequence: TGCGCCAGCAGCTTTTACAGCGGGAGCTACGAGCAGTACTTC. Amino acid sequence: CASSFYSGSYEQYF.

The V call is TRBV18, the J call TRBJ2-7; a possible D gene is TRBD1 (6 bases). This CDR3 is built from 13 residues. Germline V gives CDR1 KGHSH, CDR2 LQKENI. V was shortened by 3 bases and J by 5 bases, with 11 bases between the two germline ends. The CDR3 DNA follows: TGTGCCAGCTCACCTTCAGGGGCCCACGAGCAGTACTTC. The encoded protein is CASSPSGAHEQYF. Supplemented by reference TRBV18 and TRBJ2-7, the full variable domain reads NAGVMQNPRHLVRRRGQEARLRCSPMKGHSHVYWYRQLPEEGLKFMVYLQKENIIDESGMPKERFSAEFPKEGPSILRIQQVVRGDSAAYFCASSPSGAHEQYFGPGTRLTVT.

As DNA, the CDR3 is TGTGCCATCAGTGAGTTTGGGGCTAGCGGGAGTGAAGATACGCAGTATTTT. Translated: CAISEFGASGSEDTQYF. This chain uses TRBV10-3 with TRBJ2-3; 10 bases line up with TRBD2. Per germline, CDR1 ENHRY and CDR2 SYGVKD. There are 17 residues in the CDR3. The V segment lost 1 base and the J segment 5 bases; nucleotides outside the gene matches: 9.

The chain uses TRBV7-2 and TRBJ1-2; the match to TRBD1 covers 11 bases. This CDR3 contains 17 residues. V was clipped by 0 bases and J by 7 bases; unmatched bases: 10. CDR1 and CDR2 from the germline V gene are SGHTA and FQGNSA. In DNA, the CDR3 is TGTGCCAGCAGCTTAGCTAGATGGACAGGGGGCAGTGGTGGCTACACCTTC. Translation gives CASSLARWTGGSGGYTF. Using reference TRBV7-2 and TRBJ1-2 for the parts outside the CDR3, the full variable domain is GAGVSQSPSNKVTEKGKDVELRCDPISGHTALYWYRQSLGQGLEFLIYFQGNSAPDKSGLPSDRFSAERTGGSVSTLTIQRTQQEDSAVYLCASSLARWTGGSGGYTFGSGTRLTVV.

The chain uses TRBV30 and TRBJ2-3; D gene unclear. Trimming left V 5 bases short and J 7 bases short, with 10 bases between. Germline-derived CDR1 and CDR2 are GTSNPN and SVGIG (reference sequence). This CDR3 has 11 amino acids. The CDR3 loop is CAWGDGNTQYF. The CDR3 DNA reads TGTGCCTGGGGCGACGGTAATACGCAGTATTTT.

The chain employs TRBV5-1 and TRBJ2-2; 8 positions match TRBD2. CDR1 and CDR2 from the germline V gene are SGHRS and YFSETQ. The J segment lost 3 bases and the V segment lost 3 bases, leaving 4 bases of the junction unmatched. The CDR3 totals 15 residues. CDR3 in DNA: TGCGCCAGCAGCTCACTAGCGGCTCACACCGGGGAGCTGTTTTTT. This sequence encodes CASSSLAAHTGELFF. Supplemented by reference TRBV5-1 and TRBJ2-2, the full variable domain reads KAGVTQTPRYLIKTRGQQVTLSCSPISGHRSVSWYQQTPGQGLQFLFEYFSETQRNKGNFPGRFSGRQFSNSRSEMNVSTLELGDSALYLCASSSLAAHTGELFFGEGSRLTVL.

This rearrangement joins TRBV28 to TRBJ2-5; D not certain. The germline CDR1 and CDR2 sequences are MDHEN and SYDVKM. Trimming removed 2 bases from V and 6 bases from J, with 16 bases in between. The CDR3 is made up of 15 amino acids. CDR3 DNA: TGTGCCAGCAGTTTACCCTTATCGGCGGTAAAGACCCAGTACTTC. Its protein is CASSLPLSAVKTQYF.

The CDR3 reads CASSQGRYGAGVGNEQFF. In nucleotides, the CDR3 is TGTGCCAGCAGCCAAGGGAGATACGGTGCGGGAGTTGGCAATGAGCAGTTCTTC. The V call is TRBV4-2, the J call TRBJ2-1, with 7 positions matching TRBD2. This CDR3 is 18 amino acids long. CDR1 LGHNA and CDR2 YNFKEQ come from the germline V gene. With 1 base clipped from V and 6 bases from J, the junction kept 15 bases outside the gene matches.

This CDR3 is CASSRAGMSSYNEQFF. Written as DNA, the CDR3 is TGCGCCAGTAGTCGGGCCGGAATGAGCTCCTACAATGAGCAGTTCTTC. The chain combines TRBV5-1 with TRBJ2-1; no firm D call. Trimming removed 8 bases from V and 0 bases from J, with 18 bases in between. CDR1 is SGHRS and CDR2 is YFSETQ in the germline V gene. The CDR3 contains 16 residues. The full variable domain, in which reference TRBV5-1 and TRBJ2-1 provide the parts outside the CDR3, is KAGVTQTPRYLIKTRGQQVTLSCSPISGHRSVSWYQQTPGQGLQFLFEYFSETQRNKGNFPGRFSGRQFSNSRSEMNVSTLELGDSALYLCASSRAGMSSYNEQFFGPGTRLTVL.

A single count supports this clone. This chain joins TRBV7-3 and TRBJ2-3; 8 positions agree with TRBD2. This CDR3 has 15 amino acids. Germline V CDR1 and CDR2: SGHTA, FQGTGA. V shed 3 bases, J shed 5 bases, and the junction held 7 bases outside the gene matches. CDR3 bases: TGTGCCAGCAGCTTTCTCGGGAGGGCCCAAGATACGCAGTATTTT. This encodes CASSFLGRAQDTQYF.

The chain recombines TRBV3-1 (or the pseudogene TRBV3-2) with TRBJ2-2; 12 bases map to TRBD1. The V gene's germline CDR1 is LGHDT and CDR2 YNNKEL (reference sequence). This CDR3 comprises 15 residues. V trimming: 4 bases; J trimming: 4 bases; junction bases outside the gene matches: 1. In nucleotides, the CDR3 is TGTGCCAGCAGCCGGGACAGGGGGCGCACCGGGGAGCTGTTTTTT. This sequence encodes CASSRDRGRTGELFF.

CDR3 residues: CASSRAGAGTYEQYF. The DNA for the CDR3 is TGTGCCAGCAGCCGCGCTGGGGCGGGGACCTACGAGCAGTACTTC. This sequence joins TRBV27 and TRBJ2-7; weak D call: TRBD2 (6 bases). Germline assignment: CDR1 MNHEY and CDR2 SMNVEV (reference sequence). The CDR3 spans 15 residues. V lost 6 bases and J lost 2, with 17 bases in between.